This TCR beta chain was sequenced for a study of STAT5B mutations in CD4+ large granular lymphocyte leukemia. Study-wide points: Roughly a quarter of private leukemic clonotypes occurred rarely in other patients' non-leukemic repertoires. 8/27 top patient clones versus 2/35 control clones were TRBV06-family.

The germline CDR1 and CDR2 sequences are WSHSY and SAAADI. Germline trimming cut 3 bases from V and 4 bases from J; bases unmatched to any gene: 4. The CDR3 is 14 residues long. This clone showed up just a few times. Its antigen is still unknown. Clones were read by immunoSEQ multiplex PCR, and TCRdb kept only the in-frame ones, dropping some. The sample has tens of thousands of clones, 79% seen once; the top ten hold 0.42%. The chain carries TRBV10-2 and TRBJ1-2; 8 bases are shared with TRBD1. The TCR was taken from a human donor in good health. The sample was CD4+ T cells from blood buffy coats. The CDR3 spells CASSDSGGSYGYTF. CDR3 in DNA: TGCGCCAGCAGTGACTCAGGGGGCTCCTATGGCTACACCTTC.